These T cell receptor beta chains were read from a single sample in a study of cytomegalovirus exposure and HLA in healthy donors. The protocol was immunoSEQ multiplex PCR, while the TCRdb copy is restricted to in-frame clones and leaves out a portion. The data hold more than 85,000 clones, with over 75% observed a single time. Sequenced sample: PBMCs. These receptors were taken from a woman aged 30 to 39 in good health and CMV-seropositive. Each CDR3 is given with its conserved first and last residue. The D gene is left open where the match is weak. Size is omitted from some rows. Given values are once, few, many or a class for expanded clones.

.	TRBV7-2	.	TRBJ1-3	TGTGCCAGCAGCCTATCGACAGGAGGAAACACCATATATTTT	CASSLSTGGNTIYF
.	TRBV7-9	TRBD2	TRBJ2-1	TGTGCCAGCAGCTTAGTGGCGGGGGAAAATACCAATGAGCAGTTCTTC	CASSLVAGENTNEQFF
.	TRBV21-1	.	TRBJ2-4	TGTGCCAGCAGCAAAGCGCGGCTAGCGGGACTAATAGTAGCCAAAAACATTCAGTACTTC	CASSKARLAGLIVAKNIQYF
.	TRBV5-1	.	TRBJ1-3	TGCGCCAGCAGCTTGGACGGGTTCTCTGGAAACACCATATATTTT	CASSLDGFSGNTIYF
.	TRBV2	TRBD1	TRBJ1-3	TGTGCCAGCAACCGGGACAGGCGACCCCTACTTGGAAACACCATATATTTT	CASNRDRRPLLGNTIYF
few	TRBV7-2	.	TRBJ2-2	TGTGCCAGCAGCTTAGCGCGGGGAGCGAACACCGGGGAGCTGTTTTTT	CASSLARGANTGELFF
.	TRBV6-6	TRBD2	TRBJ2-7	TGTGCCAGCACCGCTAGCGGGGGGAATTACGAGCAGTACTTC	CASTASGGNYEQYF
.	TRBV15	.	TRBJ1-5	TGTGCCACCAGCAGATCGCCAGGGGTAATGAGCAATCAGCCCCAGCATTTT	CATSRSPGVMSNQPQHF
.	TRBV7-9	TRBD1	TRBJ1-5	TGTGCCAGCAGCTTATCAGGGGGGTGGAATCAGCCCCAGCATTTT	CASSLSGGWNQPQHF
.	TRBV19	.	TRBJ2-7	TGTGCCAGTAATGGGGGCTACGACGACGAGCAGTACTTC	CASNGGYDDEQYF